This TCR beta chain was profiled in a study of identifying expanded T cells in peripheral blood. Collection occurred without any documented infections or immune events in donors. The CDR3 consists of 14 residues. The V and J ends lost 5 bases and 0 bases respectively, with 11 bases between them. Germline V gives CDR1 SGHTA, CDR2 FQGTGA. Clones were read by immunoSEQ multiplex PCR, and TCRdb kept only the in-frame ones, dropping some. The sample records about 130,000 clones, approximately 86% being singletons. Sequenced material: blood. The source of this sequence is a person aged 18 to 75 in good health. The chain uses TRBV7-3 and TRBJ2-7, with D uncertain. The CDR3 nucleotides are TGTGCCAGCAGCCCCGGATACGGCTCCTACGAGCAGTACTTC. Translated, it gives CASSPGYGSYEQYF.